The rows below give T cell receptor beta chains drawn from one sample of a study of CXCR3-negative and CXCR3-positive naive CD8 T cells. After re-calling the 5' RACE reads, TCRdb lists one entry per CDR3 protein, DNA absent. The sample table includes about 98,000 distinct CDR3 sequences. Sequencing was done on a sample of naive CXCR3+ CD8+ T cells from blood. These receptors originate from a human donor in good health. Some clones in this sample may be carry-over from other donors' samples. The CDR3 runs from the conserved cysteine through the conserved F or W. Fields, in order: J gene, V gene, CDR3 protein.

TRBJ2-7 | TRBV11-2 | CASSLEAYEQYF
TRBJ2-1 | TRBV6-4 | CASSDGAGVSDEQFF
TRBJ2-7 | TRBV5-1 | CASSPETGSSYEQYF
TRBJ2-1 | TRBV7-3 | CASSSTYNEQFF
TRBJ2-7 | TRBV7-6 | CASSLMGQGYEQYF
TRBJ2-2 | TRBV29-1 | CSVDQAGHTGELFF
TRBJ2-1 | TRBV4-3 | CASSQDRRQGPYNEQFF
TRBJ1-1 | TRBV5-1 | CASSLEARVGNTEAFF
TRBJ2-1 | TRBV6-2/TRBV6-3 | CASSGGRVNEQFF
TRBJ2-3 | TRBV13 | CASSMISGVVTDTQYF
TRBJ2-3 | TRBV10-3 | CAISEAPGEATGDTQYF
TRBJ2-7 | TRBV12-3/TRBV12-4 | CASSFMGPYEQYF
TRBJ2-7 | TRBV7-7 | CASSPRAGGNRDEQYF
TRBJ2-2 | TRBV7-9 | CASSLVARNTGELFF
TRBJ2-2 | TRBV19 | CASYHRGHWGGELFF
TRBJ2-1 | TRBV6-2/TRBV6-3 | CASSRGWGPAENNEQFF
TRBJ2-1 | TRBV12-3/TRBV12-4 | CASSLLDTHNEQFF
TRBJ2-1 | TRBV5-1 | CASSLRQGLASSYNEQFF
TRBJ2-7 | TRBV28 | CASSFRGVRSYEQHF
TRBJ2-1 | TRBV27 | CASSFRAGGYNEQFF
TRBJ2-2 | TRBV6-2/TRBV6-3 | CASSSWTEAGTYTGELFF
TRBJ2-7 | TRBV21-1 | CASSNWDREAYEQYF
TRBJ2-7 | TRBV7-9 | CASSTGALPIYEQYF
TRBJ2-7 | TRBV9 | CASSVGSGGPFYEQYF